This T cell receptor beta chain was sequenced for a study of shared clonotypes between healthy human individuals. Combination of CD45RO+ cells with CCR7-negative CD45RA+ TemRA cells was used for CD8 memory. Comments on this clone: What it recognizes is unknown.

Per sorted-subset replicate PCR, input was 150 to 250 ng DNA, representing 30,000 to 35,000 T cell genomes. Clones were sequenced by immunoSEQ multiplex PCR, and TCRdb holds only the in-frame ones, with some missing. In the table there are about 380,000 clones, approximately 96% of which are singletons. General study points: Non-shared clonotypes had lower generation probabilities than those shared by all four donors. Only blood underwent sampling, and tissue repertoires likely differ.

The sample was memory CD8+ T cells sorted from blood. Noted subset: CD45RO+ cells pooled with CCR7-negative TemRA cells. This TCR was sampled from a man aged 25 to 40 in good health.

The CDR3 DNA reads TGTGCCAGCAGTTACTCGTCGGCCCCAAGAGACGAGCAGTACTTC. This gives the protein CASSYSSAPRDEQYF. J is TRBJ2-7 and V is TRBV6-5; D gene ambiguous. CDR3 size: 15 residues. The V gene's germline CDR1 is MNHEY and CDR2 SVGAGI. Between the trimmed V and J ends, which lost 0 bases and 5 bases, there was a span of 14 bases.